This entry describes one T cell receptor beta chain. This clone came up a few times. It lacks a known antigen. The sample holds no much larger clone one base away, and base qualities are not on file. This specimen comes from a study of radiation and T cells in renal cell carcinoma (dated by TCRdb to the early 2020s). Broadly, across the study: Samples were obtained from a clinical trial, in which 15 Gy stereotactic body radiation therapy was delivered to primary renal cell carcinomas and nephrectomy was performed 4 weeks later. A total of 50 or so samples underwent TCR beta sequencing, made up of approximately 26 tumors and some 27 peripheral blood samples. A total of approximately 4 million unique CDR3 nucleotide sequences, encoding roughly 3,000,000 unique CDR3 amino acid sequences, were found across all 55 or so samples. Broad study findings and their caveats: Tracking of blood repertoire dynamics stopped at approximately four weeks after treatment, with no follow-up past that point. Top tumor clonotypes rose in blood from baseline to 2 weeks post-radiation, then contracted by 4 weeks, suggesting transient expansion of tumor-resident clones. No pretreatment tumor biopsies were available, so the baseline intratumoral presence of clonotypes could not be determined. Because the trial had a single-armed design, the trial could not examine how radiation dose or scheduling affected the TCR repertoire.

Cut back by 0 bases and 0 bases, the V and J ends lie 14 bases apart. Based on the germline V gene, the CDR1 and CDR2 sequences are LGHNA and YSLEER. CDR3 length: 18 amino acids, cysteine to phenylalanine. The kept DNA is CDR3 alone, 54 bases in frame from the first base. TCR beta libraries were generated from genomic DNA with the immunoSEQ kit, following the manufacturer's recommendations. To prepare the libraries, a first multiplex PCR with proprietary primers was run, followed by a second PCR that added unique barcodes, and a bead cleanup was done after each round. A positive control reaction and a negative control reaction, both provided in the kit, were run with every batch of samples. The final libraries were assessed on an Agilent 4200 TapeStation D1000 ScreenTape, pooled by volume, and quantified by qPCR. Sequencing was performed on an Illumina NextSeq500 using a MidOutput 150-cycle cartridge, with 156 Read1 cycles, 15 Index1 cycles, and the kit custom primers. The pooled library was loaded at 0.75 to 1 pM, with an approximately 20% PhiX control spiked in. As for the authors' bioinformatics: Vendor-processed data were analyzed in R, with a clonotype defined as all T cells sharing the same CDR3 nucleotide sequence. For clone abundance analyses, frequencies were normalized to the 10,000 most abundant clones per sample. Public T cell clones, averaging fewer than five per sample, were removed before analysis. An abundance difference of at least 32-fold between compartments was the criterion for calling clonotypes tumor-enriched or baseline blood-enriched. A beta-binomial differential abundance model was used to identify clonotypes that were expanded or contracted between blood time points. The Baroni-Urbani and Buser coefficient was used to measure tumor-blood repertoire similarity, and groups were compared with two-tailed Wilcoxon tests in R. The table was pulled from immuneACCESS by TCRdb, which kept in-frame rearrangements only. Such tables lose some clones; where checked, under half of the loss comes from unresolved V genes, and the rest has no known cause. V, J and clone size were drawn from that table, and D and trimming were deduced from the DNA. This sample has approximately 140,000 clones in its table, and approximately 87% of those were observed once. Approximately 24% of the sample belongs to the ten largest clones.

The sample's time point label is to be understood as: baseline pretreatment blood. The intended sense of this specimen's treatment or condition label: 15 Gy SBRT to primary tumor, nephrectomy 4 weeks later. Serial peripheral blood from radiation-treated patients was sampled at baseline, 2 weeks and 4 weeks after SBRT to track tumor-enriched clonotypes. Every patient's renal cell carcinoma showed clear cell pathology. Genomic DNA for TCR sequencing was prepared using the QIAamp DNA Blood Mini Kit (Qiagen). The analyses included just those samples that passed every quality control check. The specimen was blood, collected from a patient whose treatment included radiotherapy and nephrectomy. This chain is built from TRBV4-3 and TRBJ2-2, with a tentative D gene TRBD2 over 6 matching bases. This receptor was identified in a woman aged 45-65 years with renal cell carcinoma. For the CDR3, the sequence is CASSQDLLGGTNTGELFF. The DNA reads as follows: TGCGCCAGCAGCCAAGACCTGTTGGGAGGTACGAACACCGGGGAGCTGTTTTTT.